This entry lists 17 T cell receptor beta chains sequenced from one sample in a study of blood T cell repertoires in COVID-19. TCRdb's copy holds only in-frame clones and misses some; the assay was immunoSEQ multiplex PCR. The table has more than 400,000 clones, over 75% seen once. The material sequenced was peripheral blood. These receptors were obtained from a human donor in a cohort sampled during active COVID-19.

The rearrangement uses TRBV28 and TRBJ1-1, with 7 bases matching TRBD1. The CDR3 length is 13 residues. Germline V gene lookup returns CDR1 MDHEN and CDR2 SYDVKM. The junction had 6 bases not matched to a gene; V was cut back by 0 bases and J by 11 bases. CDR3 nucleotide sequence: TGTGCCAGCAGTTTATGGACAGGGCTCTTCGCTTTCTTT. It is translated as CASSLWTGLFAFF.

V and J are TRBV1 and TRBJ2-7; the table's D call, TRBD2, was not checked against the DNA. TRBV1 is a pseudogene. This CDR3 spans 15 amino acids. The CDR3 DNA reads TGCACCAGCAGCCAACCCGCGGGGGGATCCTACGAGCAGTACTTC. Residues: CTSSQPAGGSYEQYF.

The rearrangement links TRBV6-2 or TRBV6-3 to TRBJ1-3; D remains ambiguous. Germline CDR1 and CDR2: MNHEY and SVGEGT. The length of the CDR3 is 18 residues. Deletions cut 0 bases from V and 0 bases from J, with 15 bases between. DNA for the CDR3: TGTGCCAGCAGTTACTCGACGAAACAGTTCTACTCTGGAAACACCATATATTTT. Residues: CASSYSTKQFYSGNTIYF.

The gene calls are TRBV2 and TRBJ1-5, with TRBD1 as a possible D gene (5 bases). This CDR3 spans 15 amino acids. Germline CDR1 reads SNHLY; CDR2 reads FYNNEI. Trimming removed 6 bases from V and 0 bases from J, with 12 bases in between. Here the CDR3 DNA reads TGTGCCAGCAGAGACAGATACTCTAGCAATCAGCCCCAGCATTTT. Protein: CASRDRYSSNQPQHF.

The chain recombines TRBV5-4 with TRBJ2-5; 7 nucleotides line up with TRBD1. The CDR3 is 14 residues long. Germline V lookup: CDR1 SGHNT, CDR2 YYREEE (reference sequence). The junction had 4 bases not matched to a gene; V was cut back by 4 bases and J by 1 base. CDR3 sequence reads: CASSQGETQETQYF. The CDR3 DNA is TGTGCCAGCAGCCAGGGGGAAACCCAAGAGACCCAGTACTTC.

V usage is TRBV15 and J usage is TRBJ1-4; TRBD1 matches at 9 bases. V lost 9 bases, J lost 7 bases, and 9 bases stayed unmatched. CDR1 and CDR2 from the germline V gene are LNHNV and YYDKDF (reference sequence). This CDR3 spans 14 amino acids. DNA of the CDR3: TGTGCCACGTCGTCCGGGACAGGGCTTGAAAAACTGTTTTTT. This gives the protein CATSSGTGLEKLFF. The variable domain in full, completed from reference TRBV15 and TRBJ1-4, reads DAMVIQNPRYQVTQFGKPVTLSCSQTLNHNVMYWYQQKSSQAPKLLFHYYDKDFNNEADTPDNFQSRRPNTSFCFLDIRSPGLGDTAMYLCATSSGTGLEKLFFGSGTQLSVL.

The chain joins TRBV5-6 to TRBJ2-1; unclear D gene. Germline CDR1 SGHDT, CDR2 YYEEEE. Trimming pared 4 bases from V and 10 bases from J, leaving 15 bases between. This CDR3 has 13 amino acids. Here the CDR3 reads CASSVDVPREQFF. Written as DNA, the CDR3 is TGTGCCAGCAGCGTGGACGTCCCGAGGGAGCAGTTCTTC.

The chain joins TRBV7-9 to TRBJ1-1; D is unresolved. The CDR3 runs to 14 residues. Germline CDR1 is SEHNR and CDR2 is FQNEAQ (reference sequence). V lost 0 bases to trimming and J lost 5 bases, with 10 bases between them. In DNA form, the CDR3 reads TGTGCCAGCAGCTTAGCGCCAGCAGCGACTGAAGCTTTCTTT. Translated: CASSLAPAATEAFF.

The chain combines TRBV3-1 (or the pseudogene TRBV3-2) with TRBJ1-2, with TRBD1 identical over 9 bases. V shed 9 bases, J shed 4 bases, and the junction held 9 bases outside the gene matches. Germline values: CDR1 LGHDT, CDR2 YNNKEL (reference sequence). The CDR3 loop spans 14 amino acids. The CDR3: CASLDRTGAYGYTF. For the CDR3, the DNA is TGTGCCAGTCTCGACCGGACAGGGGCCTATGGCTACACCTTC.

The rearrangement joins TRBV4-3 to TRBJ2-3; D call uncertain. The CDR3 spans 13 residues. Trimming took off 1 base at V and 4 bases at J, with 6 bases between the two ends. In germline, CDR1 is LGHNA, CDR2 YSLEER. The CDR3 here is CASSQGVSDTQYF. CDR3 nucleotide sequence: TGCGCCAGCAGCCAAGGTGTCTCAGATACGCAGTATTTT.

This clone has only one observation. The V gene is TRBV7-2, the J gene TRBJ2-5; 10 bases line up with TRBD2. CDR3 size: 15 residues. The V gene end was trimmed by 8 bases and the J gene end by 4 bases; junction bases not matched to a gene: 10. Germline V CDR1 and CDR2: SGHTA, FQGNSA. The CDR3 is CASLRASGSLETQYF. The CDR3 DNA follows: TGTGCCAGCTTGCGGGCTAGCGGGAGTCTAGAGACCCAGTACTTC.

The chain employs TRBV2 and TRBJ2-1, with 10 bases aligning to TRBD1. The CDR3 is 14 residues long. Unmatched junction bases numbered 6, after V lost 5 bases and J lost 8 bases. CDR1 is SNHLY and CDR2 is FYNNEI in the germline V gene. The CDR3 coding sequence is TGTGCCAGCAGTCGCCCGACAGGGGGCGATGAGCAGTTCTTC. It specifies CASSRPTGGDEQFF. Drawing the rest from reference TRBV2 and TRBJ2-1, the complete variable domain is EPEVTQTPSHQVTQMGQEVILRCVPISNHLYFYWYRQILGQKVEFLVSFYNNEISEKSEIFDDQFSVERPDGSNFTLKIRSTKLEDSAMYFCASSRPTGGDEQFFGPGTRLTVL.

This chain connects TRBV5-1 to TRBJ2-3; TRBD1 aligns across 7 bases. The germline CDR1 and CDR2 sequences are SGHRS and YFSETQ. The CDR3 has 16 amino acids. Trimming took 2 bases from V and 4 from J; bases not matched to a gene: 10. This CDR3 reads CASSLQGSNGADTQYF. Written as DNA, the CDR3 is TGCGCCAGCAGCTTACAGGGGTCGAATGGGGCAGATACGCAGTATTTT. Together with reference TRBV5-1 and TRBJ2-3, the CDR3 gives the full variable domain: KAGVTQTPRYLIKTRGQQVTLSCSPISGHRSVSWYQQTPGQGLQFLFEYFSETQRNKGNFPGRFSGRQFSNSRSEMNVSTLELGDSALYLCASSLQGSNGADTQYFGPGTRLTVL.

V and J are TRBV20-1 and TRBJ2-1, with TRBD2 identical over 7 bases. The V and J ends lost 3 bases and 8 bases, in that order; junction bases with no gene match: 13. The CDR3 is made up of 15 amino acids. Germline values: CDR1 DFQATT, CDR2 SNEGSKA (reference sequence). The chain's CDR3 is CSASNPSGGHYEQFF. The DNA of the CDR3 is TGCAGTGCTAGTAATCCTAGCGGAGGGCACTATGAGCAGTTCTTC.

This chain joins TRBV5-1 and TRBJ2-1; the match to TRBD2 covers 8 bases. In germline, CDR1 is SGHRS, CDR2 YFSETQ. With V trimmed by 3 bases and J by 2 bases, 7 bases remained unmatched. The length of the CDR3 is 16 residues. The CDR3 coding sequence is TGCGCCAGCAGCTCTTTTGCGGGAGGTACCTACAATGAGCAGTTCTTC. Amino acids: CASSSFAGGTYNEQFF. Drawing the rest from reference TRBV5-1 and TRBJ2-1, the complete variable domain is KAGVTQTPRYLIKTRGQQVTLSCSPISGHRSVSWYQQTPGQGLQFLFEYFSETQRNKGNFPGRFSGRQFSNSRSEMNVSTLELGDSALYLCASSSFAGGTYNEQFFGPGTRLTVL.

V and J are TRBV4-1 and TRBJ1-3; no clear D gene. Germline-derived CDR1 and CDR2 are MGHRA and YSYEKL. The CDR3 sequence is 14 residues long. V lost 0 bases to trimming and J lost 6 bases, with 9 bases between them. CDR3 sequence reads: CASSQDSLVNTIYF. As DNA, the CDR3 is TGCGCCAGCAGCCAAGATTCTTTAGTAAACACCATATATTTT.

The sample holds one count of this clone. V gene TRBV18 combines with J gene TRBJ1-1; possible D gene TRBD1, 6 bases. Deletions cut 3 bases from V and 5 bases from J, with 16 bases between. Germline loops: CDR1 KGHSH, CDR2 LQKENI. The CDR3 contains 15 residues. Written as DNA, the CDR3 is TGTGCCAGCTCACCCCGACAGGCAATAGGGACTGAAGCTTTCTTT. Its protein is CASSPRQAIGTEAFF.